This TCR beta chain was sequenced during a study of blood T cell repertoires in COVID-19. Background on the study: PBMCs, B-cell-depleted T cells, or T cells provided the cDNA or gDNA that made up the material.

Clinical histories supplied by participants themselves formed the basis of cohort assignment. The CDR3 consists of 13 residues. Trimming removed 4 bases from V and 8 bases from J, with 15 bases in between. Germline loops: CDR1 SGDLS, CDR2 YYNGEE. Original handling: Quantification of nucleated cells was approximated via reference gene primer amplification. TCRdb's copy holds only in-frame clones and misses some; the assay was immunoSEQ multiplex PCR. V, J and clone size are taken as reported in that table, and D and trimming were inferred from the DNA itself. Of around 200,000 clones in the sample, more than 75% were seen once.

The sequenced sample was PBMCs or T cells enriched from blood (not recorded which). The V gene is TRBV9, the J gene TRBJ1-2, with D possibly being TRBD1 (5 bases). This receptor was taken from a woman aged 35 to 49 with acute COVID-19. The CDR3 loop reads CASSLFDRSGYTF. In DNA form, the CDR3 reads TGTGCCAGCAGCCTTTTTGACAGATCGGGCTACACCTTC.